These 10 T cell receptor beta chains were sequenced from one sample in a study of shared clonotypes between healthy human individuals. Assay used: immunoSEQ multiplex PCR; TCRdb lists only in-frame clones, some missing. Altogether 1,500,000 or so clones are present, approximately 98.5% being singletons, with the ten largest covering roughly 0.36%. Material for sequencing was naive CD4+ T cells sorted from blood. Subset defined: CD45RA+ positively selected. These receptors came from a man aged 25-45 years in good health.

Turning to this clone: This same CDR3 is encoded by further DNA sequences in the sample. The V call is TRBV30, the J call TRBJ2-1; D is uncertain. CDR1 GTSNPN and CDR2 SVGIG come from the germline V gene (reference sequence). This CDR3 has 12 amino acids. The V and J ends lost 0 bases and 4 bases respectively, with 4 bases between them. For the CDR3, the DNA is TGTGCCTGGAGTGTGTCTTACAATGAGCAGTTCTTC. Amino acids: CAWSVSYNEQFF. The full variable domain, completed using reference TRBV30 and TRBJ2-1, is SQTIHQWPATLVQPVGSPLSLECTVEGTSNPNLYWYRQAAGRGLQLLFYSVGIGQISSEVPQNLSASRPQDRQFILSSKKLLLSDSGFYLCAWSVSYNEQFFGPGTRLTVL.

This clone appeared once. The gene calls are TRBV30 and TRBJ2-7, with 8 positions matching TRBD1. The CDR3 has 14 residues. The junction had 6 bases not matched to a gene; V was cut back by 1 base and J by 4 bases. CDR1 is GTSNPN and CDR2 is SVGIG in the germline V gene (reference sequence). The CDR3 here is CAWSARTGWYEQYF. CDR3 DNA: TGTGCCTGGAGTGCGAGGACAGGGTGGTACGAGCAGTACTTC.

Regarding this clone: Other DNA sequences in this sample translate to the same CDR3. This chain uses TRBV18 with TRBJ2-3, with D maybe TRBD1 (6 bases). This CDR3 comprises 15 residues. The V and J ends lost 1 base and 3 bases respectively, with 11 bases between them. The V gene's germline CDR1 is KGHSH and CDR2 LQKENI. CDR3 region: CASSPLEGGTDTQYF. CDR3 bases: TGTGCCAGCTCACCACTGGAAGGGGGAACAGATACGCAGTATTTT.

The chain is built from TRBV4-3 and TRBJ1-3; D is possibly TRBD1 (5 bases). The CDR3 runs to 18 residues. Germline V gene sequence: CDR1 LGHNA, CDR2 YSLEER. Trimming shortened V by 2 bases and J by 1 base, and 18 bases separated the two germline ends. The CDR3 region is CASSQWGGGRESGNTIYF. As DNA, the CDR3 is TGCGCCAGCAGCCAATGGGGAGGCGGCAGGGAGTCTGGAAACACCATATATTTT.

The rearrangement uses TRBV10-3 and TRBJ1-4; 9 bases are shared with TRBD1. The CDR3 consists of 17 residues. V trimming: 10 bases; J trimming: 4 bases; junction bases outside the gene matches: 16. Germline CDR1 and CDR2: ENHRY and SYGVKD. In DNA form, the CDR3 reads TGTGCCACCAATAATCAAGACGGACAGGGGCATAATGAAAAACTGTTTTTT. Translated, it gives CATNNQDGQGHNEKLFF.

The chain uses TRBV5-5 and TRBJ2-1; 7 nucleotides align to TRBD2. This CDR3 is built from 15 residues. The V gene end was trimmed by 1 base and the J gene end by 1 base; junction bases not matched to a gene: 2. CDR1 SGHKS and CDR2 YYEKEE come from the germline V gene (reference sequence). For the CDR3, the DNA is TGTGCCAGCAGCTTGTCGGGGGGTTCCTACAATGAGCAGTTCTTC. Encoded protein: CASSLSGGSYNEQFF.

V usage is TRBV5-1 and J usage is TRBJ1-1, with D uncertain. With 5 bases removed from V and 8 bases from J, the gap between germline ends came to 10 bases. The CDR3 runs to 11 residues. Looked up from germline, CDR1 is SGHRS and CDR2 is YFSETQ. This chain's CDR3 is CASRRAGEAFF. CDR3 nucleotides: TGCGCCAGCAGGAGAGCGGGGGAAGCTTTCTTT. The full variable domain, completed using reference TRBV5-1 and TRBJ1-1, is KAGVTQTPRYLIKTRGQQVTLSCSPISGHRSVSWYQQTPGQGLQFLFEYFSETQRNKGNFPGRFSGRQFSNSRSEMNVSTLELGDSALYLCASRRAGEAFFGQGTRLTVV.

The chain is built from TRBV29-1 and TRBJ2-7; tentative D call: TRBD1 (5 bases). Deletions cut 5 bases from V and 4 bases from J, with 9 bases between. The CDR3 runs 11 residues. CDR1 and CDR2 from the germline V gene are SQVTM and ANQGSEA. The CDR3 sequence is CSVSQGYEQYF. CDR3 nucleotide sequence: TGCAGCGTTTCTCAGGGTTACGAGCAGTACTTC.

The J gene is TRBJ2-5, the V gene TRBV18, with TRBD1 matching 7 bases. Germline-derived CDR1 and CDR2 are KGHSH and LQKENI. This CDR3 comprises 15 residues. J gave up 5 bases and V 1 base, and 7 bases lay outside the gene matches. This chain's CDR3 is CASSPRKGASETQYF. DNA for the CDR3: TGTGCCAGCTCACCACGGAAGGGGGCAAGTGAGACCCAGTACTTC.

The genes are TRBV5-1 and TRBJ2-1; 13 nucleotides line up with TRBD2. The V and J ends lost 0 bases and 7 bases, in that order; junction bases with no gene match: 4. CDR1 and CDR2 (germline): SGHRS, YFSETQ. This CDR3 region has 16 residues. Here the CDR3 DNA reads TGCGCCAGCAGCTTGGTGGGGACTAGCGGGATAAATGAGCAGTTCTTC. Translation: CASSLVGTSGINEQFF.